The next 9 T cell receptor beta chains were all read from a single sample in a study of T cells after yellow fever vaccination. TCRdb itself ran the 5' RACE reads through MiXCR, one entry per CDR3 protein. There are a few hundred thousand distinct CDR3 sequences in the sample; 10% to 15% occur only once, and about 0.54% lies in the top ten. Here the sequenced sample was CD4+ T cells sorted from PBMCs, taken 45 days after the yellow fever booster vaccination. The receptors originated from a man in his thirties or forties who received the YFV17D yellow fever vaccine.

This clonotype was picked up a small number of times. The rearrangement links TRBV2 to TRBJ1-2; D is possibly TRBD1 (6 bases). Germline lookup yields CDR1 SNHLY and CDR2 FYNNEI. Trimming took off 7 bases at V and 8 bases at J, with 20 bases between the two ends. The CDR3 has 14 residues. The CDR3 nucleotides read TGTGCCAGCACCGGGTCCGGGGGCGCCGCCGGCTACACCTTC. It yields the protein CASTGSGGAAGYTF.

This clonotype has more than one count but fewer than ten. The chain links TRBV18 to TRBJ2-7; 11 bases fit TRBD2. Germline V CDR1 and CDR2: KGHSH, LQKENI. The CDR3 covers 15 residues. V shed 3 bases, J shed 4 bases, and the junction held 5 bases outside the gene matches. This CDR3 is CASSPTGTSGYEQYF. The CDR3 bases are TGTGCCAGCTCACCGACCGGGACTAGCGGTTACGAGCAGTACTTC.

The V and J genes are TRBV18 and TRBJ2-7; a possible D gene is TRBD1 (6 bases). V lost 2 bases to trimming and J lost 0 bases, with 8 bases between them. The V gene's germline CDR1 is KGHSH and CDR2 LQKENI. The CDR3 is made up of 14 amino acids. CDR3 loop: CASSPGGHSYEQYF. Here the CDR3 DNA reads TGTGCCAGCTCACCAGGGGGACACTCCTACGAGCAGTACTTC.

In this sample, this clonotype turned up a few times. V is TRBV6-1 and J is TRBJ1-1; TRBD1 is a possible D gene (6 bases). Germline V gene lookup returns CDR1 MNHNS and CDR2 SASEGT. The CDR3 runs 14 residues. Deletions cut 5 bases from V and 5 bases from J, with 15 bases between. The CDR3 sequence is CASSIGGWVTEAFF. The CDR3 DNA is TGTGCCAGCAGTATAGGGGGGTGGGTAACTGAAGCTTTCTTT.

This clonotype has just a few counts. The V call is TRBV7-9, the J call TRBJ1-1, with 8 bases fitting TRBD1. Germline V CDR1 and CDR2: SEHNR, FQNEAQ (reference sequence). The CDR3 runs 13 residues. The junction had 3 bases not matched to a gene; V was cut back by 5 bases and J by 4 bases. The DNA of the CDR3 is TGTGCCAGCAGCGGCGACAGGGGCACTGAAGCTTTCTTT. Translating gives CASSGDRGTEAFF. Looking up the rest from reference TRBV7-9 and TRBJ1-1 gives the full variable domain: DTGVSQNPRHKITKRGQNVTFRCDPISEHNRLYWYRQTLGQGPEFLTYFQNEAQLEKSRLLSDRFSAERPKGSFSTLEIQRTEQGDSAMYLCASSGDRGTEAFFGQGTRLTVV.

The rearrangement links TRBV9 to TRBJ1-5; D remains unclear. Germline lookup yields CDR1 SGDLS and CDR2 YYNGEE. Trimming left V 4 bases short and J 3 bases short, with 11 bases between. The CDR3 runs 14 residues. The CDR3 reads CASSPRQDNQPQHF. The CDR3 nucleotides are TGTGCCAGCAGCCCACGGCAGGACAATCAGCCCCAGCATTTT.

The DNA of the CDR3 is TGTGCCAGCAGCTTAGAGGGCTACCGACCGAGGGAGCAGTTCTTC. This encodes CASSLEGYRPREQFF. The chain uses TRBV7-6 and TRBJ2-1, with unresolved D. Germline V CDR1 and CDR2: SGHVS, FNYEAQ. CDR3 length: 15 amino acids. Trimming pared 1 base from V and 10 bases from J, leaving 17 bases between. Full variable domain (rest looked up from reference TRBV7-6 and TRBJ2-1): GAGVSQSPRYKVTKRGQDVALRCDPISGHVSLYWYRQALGQGPEFLTYFNYEAQQDKSGLPNDRFSAERPEGSISTLTIQRTEQRDSAMYRCASSLEGYRPREQFFGPGTRLTVL.

This clonotype appeared a few times. This chain uses TRBV3-1 with TRBJ2-7; 8 bases map to TRBD1. CDR3 length: 15 amino acids. V lost 7 bases and J lost 6; bases outside the gene matches: 14. The germline V gene has CDR1 LGHDT and CDR2 YNNKEL (reference sequence). The CDR3 loop is CASTDRGTGRSEQYF. In DNA, the CDR3 is TGTGCCAGCACCGACCGTGGGACAGGCCGCTCCGAGCAGTACTTC.

This clonotype was seen a handful of times. This rearrangement joins TRBV29-1 to TRBJ2-7, with 11 bases that match TRBD2. From germline, CDR1 is SQVTM and CDR2 ANQGSEA. This CDR3 is 15 amino acids long. V was pared by 7 bases and J by 2 bases, with 10 bases of the junction left unmatched. The CDR3 DNA reads as TGCAGCGCCGCCGCCGGGACTAGCGGACCCTACGAGCAGTACTTC. Translating it yields CSAAAGTSGPYEQYF.